Described below is a single T cell receptor beta chain sequence and its context. As yet, its antigen is unknown. This record belongs to a study of monozygotic twins with inflammatory bowel disease. General study results and limits: Discrimination among different T cell subtypes was not achievable. IBD patients carried less diverse TCRbeta repertoires (inverse Simpson) than healthy co-twins.

The input for each TCR library was roughly 3,600 ng of total RNA. Each CDR3 protein gets one entry in TCRdb, which reprocessed the 5' RACE reads and gives no DNA. This specimen shows about 110,000 distinct CDR3 sequences; the ten leading clones hold roughly an eighth. The CDR3 is 15 residues long. Germline lookup yields CDR1 SGHRS and CDR2 YFSETQ. The sequencing input was blood. This TCR was sampled from a human donor with ulcerative colitis or Crohn's disease, or a healthy co-twin of an affected twin (not recorded which). The V and J genes are TRBV5-1 and TRBJ1-1. The CDR3 loop is CASSLVSNGDTEAFF.